Following are 15 T cell receptor beta chains from one sample sequenced in a study of cytomegalovirus exposure and HLA in healthy donors. The PCR contained 60 Vbeta and 13 Jbeta primers. Repertoires were generated with immunoSEQ multiplex PCR, while TCRdb's copy carries only in-frame clones and drops some. The table has about 120,000 clones, about 80% seen once. Sequencing was carried out using PBMCs. The receptors were gathered from a female donor in good health and CMV-seropositive.

This clone was found once. This sequence joins TRBV19 and TRBJ1-1, with 7 bases lining up with TRBD1. CDR3 length: 14 residues. Germline V gene sequence: CDR1 LNHDA, CDR2 SQIVND (reference sequence). V gave up 5 bases and J gave up 3 bases; unmatched junction bases: 6. This chain's CDR3 is CASSVSQGDTEAFF. The CDR3 DNA sequence: TGTGCCAGTAGTGTAAGCCAGGGGGACACTGAAGCTTTCTTT.

The CDR3 bases are TGTGCCAGCTCACCACCAGGACTAGCGGGGGGAAGCACAGATACGCAGTATTTT. The encoded protein is CASSPPGLAGGSTDTQYF. The chain links TRBV18 to TRBJ2-3; 14 positions agree with TRBD2. The germline gives CDR1 KGHSH, CDR2 LQKENI. Unmatched junction bases numbered 2, after V lost 0 bases and J lost 0 bases. The CDR3 extends over 18 amino acids.

Concerning this clone itself: In the same sample, other DNA sequences code for this CDR3. CDR3 sequence (DNA): TGTGCCAGCTCACCAGGGACAGGGATGAACACTGAAGCTTTCTTT. This translates into CASSPGTGMNTEAFF. The chain joins TRBV18 to TRBJ1-1, with 9 nucleotides matching TRBD1. The length of the CDR3 is 15 residues. Germline V gene sequence: CDR1 KGHSH, CDR2 LQKENI. Trimming at V came to 2 bases and at J to 0 bases, leaving 1 base not matched to a gene.

As DNA, the CDR3 is TGTGCCAGCAGCTTGGTGGGGGGGAATTATGGCTACACCTTC. This gives the protein CASSLVGGNYGYTF. The chain combines TRBV5-4 with TRBJ1-2; tentative D call: TRBD1 (5 bases). This CDR3 is 14 amino acids long. The V gene's germline CDR1 is SGHNT and CDR2 YYREEE (reference sequence). Between the trimmed V and J ends, which lost 0 bases and 5 bases, there was a span of 11 bases. The variable domain in full, with the rest retrieved from reference TRBV5-4 and TRBJ1-2, is ETGVTQSPTHLIKTRGQQVTLRCSSQSGHNTVSWYQQALGQGPQFIFQYYREEENGRGNFPPRFSGLQFPNYSSELNVNALELDDSALYLCASSLVGGNYGYTFGSGTRLTVV.

V and J are TRBV18 and TRBJ1-5; 10 nucleotides line up with TRBD1. The CDR3 is 17 residues long. Trimming removed 3 bases from V and 1 base from J; junction bases left unmatched: 6. Looked up from germline, CDR1 is KGHSH and CDR2 is LQKENI. DNA of the CDR3: TGTGCCAGCTCACCCGGGACAGGGGATTGGAGCAATCAGCCCCAGCATTTT. Translation: CASSPGTGDWSNQPQHF.

This sequence joins TRBV28 and TRBJ1-2; 8 nucleotides match TRBD1. V shed 6 bases, J shed 4 bases, and the junction held 7 bases outside the gene matches. CDR3 length: 14 amino acids. Germline V gene data show CDR1 as MDHEN and CDR2 as SYDVKM. CDR3 nucleotides: TGTGCCAGCAGCTCCAGACAGGGGCCCTATGGCTACACCTTC. Encoded protein: CASSSRQGPYGYTF.

This clone was seen a handful of times. The rearrangement links TRBV7-2 to TRBJ1-5, with D perhaps TRBD1 (6 bases). CDR1 is SGHTA and CDR2 is FQGNSA in the germline V gene. The CDR3 runs to 13 residues. V dropped 5 bases and J dropped 7 bases, with 12 bases sitting between them. CDR3 amino acids: CASSDRTNQPQHF. The CDR3 DNA reads TGTGCCAGCAGCGACAGGACCAACCAGCCCCAGCATTTT. The whole variable domain, filled in from reference TRBV7-2 and TRBJ1-5, reads GAGVSQSPSNKVTEKGKDVELRCDPISGHTALYWYRQSLGQGLEFLIYFQGNSAPDKSGLPSDRFSAERTGGSVSTLTIQRTQQEDSAVYLCASSDRTNQPQHFGDGTRLSIL.

This clone was picked up a small number of times. The rearrangement joins TRBV6-1 to TRBJ2-5; 7 positions agree with TRBD2. There are 14 residues in the CDR3. Unmatched junction bases numbered 7, after V lost 8 bases and J lost 1 base. Looked up from germline, CDR1 is MNHNS and CDR2 is SASEGT. CDR3 in amino acids: CASLYRTSQETQYF. In DNA, the CDR3 is TGTGCCAGCTTGTACCGGACTAGCCAAGAGACCCAGTACTTC.

The chain recombines TRBV12-5 with TRBJ2-4; D gene unclear. The CDR3 is 17 residues long. The V end was cut by 3 bases, the J end by 0 bases, with 15 bases between. CDR1 and CDR2 from the germline V gene are LGHNT and FRNRAP. This chain's CDR3 is CASGFMGQTIAKNIQYF. CDR3 DNA sequence: TGTGCTAGTGGTTTTATGGGCCAGACGATAGCCAAAAACATTCAGTACTTC.

This clone was seen a few times. CDR3 nucleotides: TGTGCCTGGAGCTCGGGGACTGAAGCTTTCTTT. As protein: CAWSSGTEAFF. V and J are TRBV30 and TRBJ1-1; D not certain. Between the trimmed V and J ends, which lost 3 bases and 5 bases, there was a span of 7 bases. This CDR3 spans 11 amino acids. CDR1 is GTSNPN, CDR2 SVGIG, per germline (reference sequence). Full variable domain (missing parts from reference TRBV30 and TRBJ1-1): SQTIHQWPATLVQPVGSPLSLECTVEGTSNPNLYWYRQAAGRGLQLLFYSVGIGQISSEVPQNLSASRPQDRQFILSSKKLLLSDSGFYLCAWSSGTEAFFGQGTRLTVV.

This clone was seen a single time. V and J are TRBV30 and TRBJ2-1; D remains ambiguous. This CDR3 contains 15 residues. The germline V gene encodes CDR1 GTSNPN and CDR2 SVGIG (reference sequence). V lost 2 bases to trimming and J lost 7 bases, with 18 bases between them. This chain's CDR3 is CAWSSVALVINEQFF. In DNA, the CDR3 is TGTGCCTGGAGTTCCGTAGCCTTGGTGATAAATGAGCAGTTCTTC.

This clone was seen once. This chain links TRBV2 with TRBJ1-2; TRBD1 matches at 9 bases. The CDR3 contains 16 residues. Germline lookup yields CDR1 SNHLY and CDR2 FYNNEI. The V and J ends lost 6 bases and 0 bases, in that order; junction bases with no gene match: 8. DNA for the CDR3: TGTGCCAGCAGCGACTGGACAGGGGTTTCTAACTATGGCTACACCTTC. It translates to CASSDWTGVSNYGYTF.

The chain couples TRBV2 to TRBJ1-2; a possible D gene is TRBD1 (6 bases). The CDR3 sequence is 14 residues long. Germline V lookup: CDR1 SNHLY, CDR2 FYNNEI. Trimming stripped 3 bases from V and 2 bases from J, with 10 bases between. This chain's CDR3 is CASSEYRDNYGYTF. DNA of the CDR3: TGTGCCAGCAGTGAGTACAGGGACAACTATGGCTACACCTTC.

This clone has a handful of counts. The chain is built from TRBV4-1 and TRBJ2-6, with a tentative D call TRBD1 (6 bases). The germline gives CDR1 MGHRA, CDR2 YSYEKL. The V end lost 0 bases, the J end lost 4 bases, and 16 bases lay between the germline ends. This CDR3 contains 18 residues. As DNA, the CDR3 is TGCGCCAGCAGCCAAGATAAGGGCAGGGGAGACGGGGCCAACGTCCTGACTTTC. Residues: CASSQDKGRGDGANVLTF.

A few counts support this clone. The rearrangement uses TRBV28 and TRBJ1-4; D is possibly TRBD1 (5 bases). V lost 6 bases and J lost 8, with 16 bases in between. The CDR3 contains 14 residues. Germline CDR1 MDHEN, CDR2 SYDVKM. CDR3 sequence: CASSPGREGEKLFF. For the CDR3, the DNA is TGTGCCAGCAGCCCGGGACGGGAGGGGGAAAAACTGTTTTTT.